A selection of T cell receptor beta chains follows, all from one sample in a study of T-cell memory formation after mild COVID-19. In TCRdb, the 5' RACE reads were re-called with MiXCR into one record per CDR3 protein. The sample records about 310,000 distinct CDR3 sequences, roughly 21% being singletons. The sequenced sample consisted of PBMCs or a T cell subset sorted from them (not recorded which). All receptors come from a man aged 18 to 30 who had mild COVID-19 (a few samples of this study predate the infection). Cell type and time point are not known. The CDR3 runs from the conserved cysteine through the conserved F or W. The D gene is left open where the match is weak. Clone size is not always given. Where it is, it says once, few, many or a class for expanded clones.

CSVENRDRGSYNEQFF,TGCAGCGTTGAGAACCGGGACAGGGGTTCCTACAATGAGCAGTTCTTC,TRBD1,TRBV29-1,NA,TRBJ2-1
CASSTGETDTQYF,TGTGCCAGCAGTACTGGGGAGACAGATACGCAGTATTTT,NA,TRBV6-5,NA,TRBJ2-3
CASSLVVSTDGYTF,TGTGCCAGCAGCTTAGTAGTATCGACGGATGGCTACACCTTC,NA,TRBV7-9,NA,TRBJ1-2
CASSPAIRDGYTF,TGTGCCAGCTCACCAGCGATTCGGGATGGCTACACCTTC,NA,TRBV18,few,TRBJ1-2
CASSPRDRGTYEQYF,TGTGCCAGCAGCCCAAGGGACAGGGGGACCTACGAGCAGTACTTC,TRBD1,TRBV7-2,NA,TRBJ2-7
CASSLSWGNDEQYF,TGCGCCAGCAGCCTTTCATGGGGAAACGACGAGCAGTACTTC,NA,TRBV5-1,few,TRBJ2-7
CASLDRSGANVLTF,TGTGCCAGTCTCGACCGGTCTGGGGCCAACGTCCTGACTTTC,NA,TRBV28,NA,TRBJ2-6
CSASRRYYEQYF,TGCAGTGCTAGTAGGCGGTACTACGAGCAGTACTTC,NA,TRBV20-1,NA,TRBJ2-7
CAISRGGGAYGYTF,TGTGCCATCAGTCGTGGCGGCGGGGCCTATGGCTACACCTTC,NA,TRBV10-3,few,TRBJ1-2
CASSYGQGNGYTF,TGTGCCAGCAGTTACGGCCAGGGCAATGGCTACACCTTC,NA,TRBV6-5,NA,TRBJ1-2
CASSRGEGRPIYF,TGTGCCAGCAGCAGAGGGGAAGGGAGGCCCATATATTTT,NA,TRBV7-2,NA,TRBJ1-3
CSASGGQGLGEQYF,TGCAGTGCTAGCGGCGGGCAGGGGCTAGGGGAGCAGTACTTC,NA,TRBV20-1,NA,TRBJ2-7
CAISGLGDPGTDTQYF,TGTGCCATCAGTGGATTAGGGGACCCTGGCACAGATACGCAGTATTTT,NA,TRBV10-3,NA,TRBJ2-3
CASSPQVPDTQYF,TGTGCCAGCAGCCCACAGGTCCCAGATACGCAGTATTTT,NA,TRBV12-3/TRBV12-4,few,TRBJ2-3
CASSLDTTTKNIQYF,TGCGCCAGCAGCTTGGACACGACAACCAAAAACATTCAGTACTTC,NA,TRBV5-1,many,TRBJ2-4
CASMGTGELFF,TGCGCCAGCATGGGGACCGGGGAGCTGTTTTTT,NA,TRBV10-2,few,TRBJ2-2
CASTLAFGKAQNSPLHF,TGTGCCAGCACCCTCGCTTTTGGGAAGGCCCAGAATTCACCCCTCCACTTT,NA,TRBV4-2,NA,TRBJ1-6
CSPLAGTYNEQFF,TGCAGTCCGTTGGCGGGGACTTACAATGAGCAGTTCTTC,NA,TRBV20-1,few,TRBJ2-1
CASSLVAGTEAFF,TGTGCCAGCAGCTTAGTAGCCGGGACTGAAGCTTTCTTT,NA,TRBV11-2,few,TRBJ1-1
CSAPRRTGDTEAFF,TGCAGTGCTCCTAGAAGGACAGGAGACACTGAAGCTTTCTTT,TRBD1,TRBV20-1,few,TRBJ1-1
CASSLGQHLYEQYF,TGTGCCAGCAGCTTGGGACAGCATCTTTACGAGCAGTACTTC,NA,TRBV5-5,many,TRBJ2-7
CASSLMGQGGQETQYF,TGTGCCAGCAGCTTGATGGGACAGGGGGGACAAGAGACCCAGTACTTC,TRBD1,TRBV7-8,NA,TRBJ2-5
CASSLTGGNQPQHF,TGTGCCAGCAGCCTTACAGGGGGCAATCAGCCCCAGCATTTT,TRBD1,TRBV9,many,TRBJ1-5
CASSLGGGVGTGELFF,TGTGCCAGCAGCTTAGGAGGCGGGGTGGGCACCGGGGAGCTGTTTTTT,NA,TRBV7-8,many,TRBJ2-2
CASSYTVTNEQYF,TGTGCCAGCAGTTACACGGTTACCAACGAGCAGTACTTC,NA,TRBV6-5,many,TRBJ2-7
CASSYEGKQPQHF,TGTGCCAGCAGTTACGAGGGGAAACAGCCCCAGCATTTT,NA,TRBV6-2/TRBV6-3,few,TRBJ1-5
CASSRDWWDTQYF,TGTGCCAGCAGCCGGGATTGGTGGGATACGCAGTATTTT,NA,TRBV12-3/TRBV12-4,few,TRBJ2-3
CASSQGRSGPNYNEQFF,TGCGCCAGCAGCCAAGGTCGGAGCGGGCCAAACTACAATGAGCAGTTCTTC,NA,TRBV4-3,NA,TRBJ2-1
CAIAQGARGYTF,TGTGCCATCGCACAGGGGGCGCGGGGCTACACCTTC,TRBD1,TRBV12-3/TRBV12-4,NA,TRBJ1-2
CATPQGGGGYTF,TGTGCCACCCCGCAGGGGGGGGGCGGCTACACCTTC,TRBD1,TRBV28,NA,TRBJ1-2
CASSPYGAVEAFF,TGTGCCAGCTCACCCTACGGGGCGGTTGAAGCTTTCTTT,NA,TRBV18,NA,TRBJ1-1
CASTGTGGGEQFF,TGTGCCAGCACAGGGACAGGGGGCGGCGAGCAGTTCTTC,TRBD1,TRBV11-2,NA,TRBJ2-1
CASSVGRTGGHTGELFF,TGTGCCAGCAGCGTAGGCAGGACAGGGGGTCACACCGGGGAGCTGTTTTTT,TRBD1,TRBV9,few,TRBJ2-2
CASRGTGPSPLHF,TGTGCCAGCAGGGGGACAGGGCCTTCACCCCTCCACTTT,TRBD1,TRBV2,once,TRBJ1-6
CASSLDSVYGYTF,TGCGCCAGCAGCTTGGACAGCGTTTATGGCTACACCTTC,NA,TRBV5-1,NA,TRBJ1-2
CASSLWTRIHEQFF,TGTGCCAGTAGTCTCTGGACTAGGATCCATGAGCAGTTCTTC,TRBD2,TRBV19,few,TRBJ2-1
CASKVGNTGELFF,TGCGCCAGCAAGGTGGGGAACACCGGGGAGCTGTTTTTT,NA,TRBV5-1,many,TRBJ2-2
CASSEAGDTYGYTF,TGTGCCAGCAGTGAAGCTGGAGACACCTATGGCTACACCTTC,NA,TRBV2,few,TRBJ1-2
CASSWSGLPEQYF,TGTGCCAGCAGCTGGAGTGGGCTTCCCGAGCAGTACTTC,NA,TRBV7-9,few,TRBJ2-7
CASSLPNDYGYTF,TGTGCCAGCAGTTTACCCAACGACTATGGCTACACCTTC,NA,TRBV28,few,TRBJ1-2
CASTGAGTGELFF,TGTGCCAGCACCGGGGCGGGCACCGGGGAGCTGTTTTTT,NA,TRBV6-5,NA,TRBJ2-2
CAISDQVGNIQYF,TGTGCCATCAGTGACCAGGTTGGGAACATTCAGTACTTC,NA,TRBV10-3,NA,TRBJ2-4
CSARGGSGGANEQFF,TGCAGTGCTAGAGGTGGTAGCGGGGGGGCTAATGAGCAGTTCTTC,TRBD2,TRBV20-1,few,TRBJ2-1